Detailed here is one T cell receptor (beta chain). Its antigen is not known. This entry belongs to a study of T cells after yellow fever vaccination. Overall study results and limits: A small proportion of clonotypes was detected in both the CD4 and CD8 compartments. Primary-vaccination clones mostly resurfaced post-booster (about 95% CD4, just under 90% CD8).

Trimming took 6 bases from V and 0 from J, leaving 14 bases between them. Germline loops: CDR1 ENHRY, CDR2 SYGVKD. The CDR3 is 16 amino acids. TCR cDNA, made by 5'RACE template switching, carried an added universal primer site and UMIs. Via MiXCR, TCRdb re-called the 5' RACE reads, giving one row per CDR3 protein. Of about 300,000 distinct CDR3 sequences listed, around 7% are singletons. The starting material was PBMCs, obtained about 49 days after the first yellow fever vaccination. The chain employs TRBV10-3 and TRBJ1-4; possible D gene TRBD1, 5 bases. This clonotype originated in a man in his late teens or twenties who received the YFV17D yellow fever vaccine. CDR3 loop: CAISRGAETTNEKLFF. DNA for the CDR3: TGTGCCATCAGCAGAGGGGCAGAAACAACTAATGAAAAACTGTTTTTT.